What follows describes a single T cell receptor beta chain. The sample originates from a study of blood T cell repertoires in COVID-19. Study details: COVID-19 samples from acute and convalescent phases originated in the United States, Italy and Spain. PBMCs, B-cell-depleted T cells, or T cells provided the cDNA or gDNA that made up the material.

Method: immunoSEQ multiplex PCR; TCRdb's copy keeps in-frame clones and lacks some. The sample shows about 100,000 clones, roughly 79% of them seen only once. The germline V gene has CDR1 SGHVS and CDR2 FNYEAQ. V was shortened by 5 bases and J by 1 base, with 9 bases between the two germline ends. The CDR3 runs to 14 residues. The chain joins TRBV7-6 to TRBJ2-1; tentative D call: TRBD1 (5 bases). Sequences were obtained from peripheral blood. The TCR originated in a man older than 75 with COVID-19, enrolled during active disease. The CDR3 loop reads CASSETVSYNEQFF. CDR3 in DNA: TGTGCCAGCAGCGAGACAGTTTCCTACAATGAGCAGTTCTTC.